This T cell receptor beta chain was sequenced for a study of blood T cell repertoires in COVID-19. The wider study: The United States, Italy and Spain were the sources of the acute and convalescent COVID-19 samples. PBMCs, B-cell-depleted T cells, or T cells provided the cDNA or gDNA that made up the material.

Original methodology: It was from reference gene primer amplification that nucleated cell counts were estimated. Measured with immunoSEQ multiplex PCR; TCRdb has only the in-frame clones, and not every one. D and trimming come from the DNA, and the V and J calls and clone size come from that table. This table has roughly 100,000 clones, around 92% appearing once. V lost 3 bases and J lost 3, with 6 bases in between. This CDR3 is built from 13 residues. The origin of this receptor is a man aged 18 to 29 with acute or convalescent COVID-19. This sequence joins TRBV12-3 or TRBV12-4 and TRBJ1-5, with D hard to call. The specimen was peripheral blood. The CDR3 is CASSFRSNQPQHF. DNA of the CDR3: TGTGCCAGCAGTTTCAGGTCCAATCAGCCCCAGCATTTT.